This TCR beta chain is from a study of cytomegalovirus exposure and HLA in healthy donors. Of note for this clone: Its target is unknown.

The study, taken as a whole, reports: A missense variant in DCLRE1C was later tied to TCR beta V- and J-gene trimming. It is likely that the observed cluster of highly shared sequence variants was a sequencing artifact. In presence/absence analyses, roughly uniform sequencing depth across donors was assumed.

The V end lost 5 bases, the J end lost 6 bases, and 17 bases lay between the germline ends. The CDR3 length is 14 residues. Looked up from germline, CDR1 is SGHRS and CDR2 is YFSETQ. The study ran its PCR with 60 Vbeta and 13 Jbeta primers. The method was immunoSEQ multiplex PCR; TCRdb's version includes in-frame clones alone and lacks a portion of them. The sample shows around 180,000 clones, around 85% of them seen only once. There were likely unrecorded immune exposures, though donors were nominally healthy when sampled. The specimen sequenced was PBMCs. The rearrangement uses TRBV5-1 and TRBJ1-1; D perhaps matches TRBD1 (5 bases). This clonotype was sampled from a boy younger than 10 in good health and CMV-seronegative. The CDR3 spells CASRGQNENAEAFF. The CDR3 DNA sequence: TGCGCCAGCAGGGGGCAGAACGAGAATGCTGAAGCTTTCTTT.